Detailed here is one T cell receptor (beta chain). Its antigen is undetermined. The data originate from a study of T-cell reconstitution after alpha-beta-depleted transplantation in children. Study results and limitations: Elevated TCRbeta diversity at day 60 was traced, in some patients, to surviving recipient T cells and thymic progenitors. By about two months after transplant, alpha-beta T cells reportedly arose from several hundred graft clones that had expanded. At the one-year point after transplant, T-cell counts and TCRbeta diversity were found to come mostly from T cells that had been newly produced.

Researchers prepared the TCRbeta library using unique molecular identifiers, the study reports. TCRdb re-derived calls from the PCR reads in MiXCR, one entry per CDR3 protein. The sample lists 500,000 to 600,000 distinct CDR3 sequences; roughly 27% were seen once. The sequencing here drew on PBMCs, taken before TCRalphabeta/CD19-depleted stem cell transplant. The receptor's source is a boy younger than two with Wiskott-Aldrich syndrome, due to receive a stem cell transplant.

CDR3 residues: CASSMKVGTRRRHEQFF. CDR3 sequence (DNA): TGTGCCAGCAGTATGAAGGTTGGGACTAGGAGAAGGCATGAGCAGTTCTTC. The chain links TRBV7-8 to TRBJ2-1; 8 nucleotides agree with TRBD2. This CDR3 comprises 17 residues. CDR1 is SGHVS, CDR2 FQNEAQ, per germline. J was trimmed by 8 bases and V by 6 bases; bases with no gene match: 18.